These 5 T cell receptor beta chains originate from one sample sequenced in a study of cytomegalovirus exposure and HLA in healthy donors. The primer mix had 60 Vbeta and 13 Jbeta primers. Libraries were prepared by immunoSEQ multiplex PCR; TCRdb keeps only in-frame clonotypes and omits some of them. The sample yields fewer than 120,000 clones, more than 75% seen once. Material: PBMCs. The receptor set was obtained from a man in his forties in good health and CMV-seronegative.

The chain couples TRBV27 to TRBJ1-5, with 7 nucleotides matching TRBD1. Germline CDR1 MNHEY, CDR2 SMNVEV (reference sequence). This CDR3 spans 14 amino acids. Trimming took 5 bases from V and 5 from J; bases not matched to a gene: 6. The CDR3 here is CASSLNRGDQPQHF. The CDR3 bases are TGTGCCAGCAGTCTAAACAGGGGAGATCAGCCCCAGCATTTT.

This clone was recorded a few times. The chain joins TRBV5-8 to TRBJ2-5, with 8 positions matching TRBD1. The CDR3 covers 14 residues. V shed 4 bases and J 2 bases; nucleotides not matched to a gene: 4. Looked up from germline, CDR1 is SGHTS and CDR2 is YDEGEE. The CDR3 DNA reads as TGTGCCAGCAGCCGGACAGGGCGACAAGAGACCCAGTACTTC. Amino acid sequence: CASSRTGRQETQYF.

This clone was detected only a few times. Here the CDR3 reads CASRGQGVGNQPQHF. CDR3 coding DNA: TGTGCCAGCAGGGGACAGGGAGTTGGCAATCAGCCCCAGCATTTT. J is TRBJ1-5 and V is TRBV28; TRBD1 agrees at 9 bases. The CDR3 extends over 15 amino acids. After removal of 6 bases from V and 2 bases from J, the junction contained 5 bases not matched to a gene. Germline lookup yields CDR1 MDHEN and CDR2 SYDVKM. The full variable domain, with the rest looked up from reference TRBV28 and TRBJ1-5, is DVKVTQSSRYLVKRTGEKVFLECVQDMDHENMFWYRQDPGLGLRLIYFSYDVKMKEKGDIPEGYSVSREKKERFSLILESASTNQTSMYLCASRGQGVGNQPQHFGDGTRLSIL.

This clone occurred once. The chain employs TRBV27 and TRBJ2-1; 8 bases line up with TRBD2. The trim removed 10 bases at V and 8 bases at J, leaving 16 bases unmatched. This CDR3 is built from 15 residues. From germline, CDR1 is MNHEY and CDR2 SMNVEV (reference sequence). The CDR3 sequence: CATISLSGGSHEQFF. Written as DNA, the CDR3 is TGTGCCACCATCTCTTTGAGCGGGGGTAGTCATGAGCAGTTCTTC.

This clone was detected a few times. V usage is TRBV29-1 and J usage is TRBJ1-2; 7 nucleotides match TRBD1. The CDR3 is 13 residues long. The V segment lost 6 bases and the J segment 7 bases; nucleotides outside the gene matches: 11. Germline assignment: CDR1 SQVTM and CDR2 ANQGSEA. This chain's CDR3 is CSVLTETGSGYTF. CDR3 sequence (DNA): TGCAGCGTCCTGACCGAGACAGGGAGTGGCTACACCTTC.